This TCR beta chain was recovered during a study of shared clonotypes between healthy human individuals. Study at large: The donor pool was made up of two women and three men aged 18 to 49.

The table came from immunoSEQ multiplex PCR; TCRdb's copy has only in-frame clones and leaves some out. The table has some 680,000 clones, 73% seen once. Trimming pared 1 base from V and 1 base from J, leaving 13 bases between. The CDR3 spans 16 residues. Germline values: CDR1 LGHNA, CDR2 YNFKEQ. This chain uses TRBV4-2 with TRBJ2-5; possibly TRBD1 for D (6 bases). What was sequenced was memory CD4+ T cells sorted from blood. Subset described: CD45RA-negative fraction. The TCR comes from a woman aged 30 to 39 in good health. The CDR3, as DNA: TGTGCCAGCAGCCAAGCCATACAGGGCGGCCAAGAGACCCAGTACTTC. Translation gives CASSQAIQGGQETQYF.